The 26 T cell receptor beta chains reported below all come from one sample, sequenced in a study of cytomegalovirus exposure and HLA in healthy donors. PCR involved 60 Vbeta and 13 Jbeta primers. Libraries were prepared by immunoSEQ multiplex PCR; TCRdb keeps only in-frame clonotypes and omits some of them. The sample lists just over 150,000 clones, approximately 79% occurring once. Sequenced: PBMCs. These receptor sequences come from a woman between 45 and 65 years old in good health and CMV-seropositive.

CDR3 protein: CASGDRGLGNTIYF. CDR3 in DNA: TGTGCCAGTGGGGACAGGGGGCTTGGAAACACCATATATTTT. The rearrangement joins TRBV11-2 to TRBJ1-3, with 12 bases aligning to TRBD1. The germline V gene encodes CDR1 SGHAT and CDR2 FQNNGV. V lost 9 bases, J lost 3 bases, and 3 bases stayed unmatched. The CDR3 is 14 residues long.

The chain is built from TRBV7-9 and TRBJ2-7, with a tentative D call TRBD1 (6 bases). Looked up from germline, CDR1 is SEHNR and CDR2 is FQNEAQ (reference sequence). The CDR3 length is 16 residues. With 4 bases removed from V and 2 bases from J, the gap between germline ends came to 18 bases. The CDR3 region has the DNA TGTGCCAGCAGCTCAATCCAGGGGAAAGAAGCCTACGAGCAGTACTTC. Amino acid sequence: CASSSIQGKEAYEQYF.

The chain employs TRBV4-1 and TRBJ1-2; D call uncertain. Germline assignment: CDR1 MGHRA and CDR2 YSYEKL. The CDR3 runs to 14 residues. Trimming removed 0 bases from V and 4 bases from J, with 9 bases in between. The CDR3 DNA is TGCGCCAGCAGCCAAGATCGGGGTACCTATGGCTACACCTTC. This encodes CASSQDRGTYGYTF.

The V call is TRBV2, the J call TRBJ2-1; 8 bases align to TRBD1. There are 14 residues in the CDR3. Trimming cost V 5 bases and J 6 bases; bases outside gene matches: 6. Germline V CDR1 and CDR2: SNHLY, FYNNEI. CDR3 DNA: TGTGCCAGCAGTCGGACAGGGCATGGCAATGAGCAGTTCTTC. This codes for CASSRTGHGNEQFF.

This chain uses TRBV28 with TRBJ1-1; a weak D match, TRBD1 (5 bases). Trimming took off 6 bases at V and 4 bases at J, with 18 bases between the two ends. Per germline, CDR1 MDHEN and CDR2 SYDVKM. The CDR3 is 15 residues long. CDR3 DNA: TGTGCCAGCAGCTCTCGGGGGTATTGGAGCACTGAAGCTTTCTTT. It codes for CASSSRGYWSTEAFF.

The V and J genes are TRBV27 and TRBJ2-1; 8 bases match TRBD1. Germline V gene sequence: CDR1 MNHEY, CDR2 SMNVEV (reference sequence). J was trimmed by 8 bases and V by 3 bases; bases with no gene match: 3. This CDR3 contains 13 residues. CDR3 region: CASSFSGGDEQFF. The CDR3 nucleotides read TGTGCCAGCAGTTTCTCAGGGGGCGATGAGCAGTTCTTC.

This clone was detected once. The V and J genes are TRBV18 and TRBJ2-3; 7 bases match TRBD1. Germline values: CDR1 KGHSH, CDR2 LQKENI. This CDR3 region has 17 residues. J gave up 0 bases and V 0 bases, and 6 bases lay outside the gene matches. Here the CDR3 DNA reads TGTGCCAGCTCACCACCAACAGGGGCCCCAAGCACAGATACGCAGTATTTT. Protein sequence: CASSPPTGAPSTDTQYF.

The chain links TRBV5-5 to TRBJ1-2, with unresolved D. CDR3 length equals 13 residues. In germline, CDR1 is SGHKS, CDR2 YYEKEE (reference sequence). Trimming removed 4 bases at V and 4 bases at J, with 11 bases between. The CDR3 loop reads CASSDEPGYGYTF. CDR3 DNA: TGTGCCAGCAGCGACGAACCGGGCTATGGCTACACCTTC.

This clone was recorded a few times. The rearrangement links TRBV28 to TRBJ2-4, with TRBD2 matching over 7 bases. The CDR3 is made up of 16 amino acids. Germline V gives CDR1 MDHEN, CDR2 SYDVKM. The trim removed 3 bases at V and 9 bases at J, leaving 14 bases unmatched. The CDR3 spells CASSLPHWEGRPIQYF. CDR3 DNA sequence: TGTGCCAGCAGTTTGCCCCACTGGGAGGGGAGGCCCATTCAGTACTTC.

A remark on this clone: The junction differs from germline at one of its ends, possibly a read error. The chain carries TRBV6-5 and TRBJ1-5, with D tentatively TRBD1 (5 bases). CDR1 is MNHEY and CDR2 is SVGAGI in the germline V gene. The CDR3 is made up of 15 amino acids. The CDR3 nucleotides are TGTGCCAACAGTTCCGGCCAGGGAGGGACTCAGCCCCAGCATTTT. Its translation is CANSSGQGGTQPQHF.

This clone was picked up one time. The CDR3 loop is CASAVTSGRGDTQYF. In DNA form, the CDR3 reads TGTGCCAGCGCAGTTACTAGCGGCCGGGGAGATACGCAGTATTTT. The rearrangement uses TRBV6-1 and TRBJ2-3; TRBD2 matches at 8 bases. Germline lookup yields CDR1 MNHNS and CDR2 SASEGT. The junction had 12 bases not matched to a gene; V was cut back by 8 bases and J by 5 bases. The length of the CDR3 is 15 residues.

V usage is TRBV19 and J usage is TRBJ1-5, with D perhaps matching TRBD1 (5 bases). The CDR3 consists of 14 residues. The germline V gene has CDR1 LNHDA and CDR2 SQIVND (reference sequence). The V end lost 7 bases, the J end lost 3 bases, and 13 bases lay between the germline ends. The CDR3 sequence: CASMGPLTNQPQHF. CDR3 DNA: TGTGCCAGTATGGGGCCACTCACCAATCAGCCCCAGCATTTT.

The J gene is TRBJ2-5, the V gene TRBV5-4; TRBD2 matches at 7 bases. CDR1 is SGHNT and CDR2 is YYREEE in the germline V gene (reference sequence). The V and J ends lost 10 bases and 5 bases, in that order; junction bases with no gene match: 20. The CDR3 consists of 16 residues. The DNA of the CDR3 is TGTGCCGCCTCCCCCCGGGCAGCGGGGACGGGGGAGACCCAGTACTTC. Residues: CAASPRAAGTGETQYF. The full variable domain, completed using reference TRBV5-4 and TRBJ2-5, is ETGVTQSPTHLIKTRGQQVTLRCSSQSGHNTVSWYQQALGQGPQFIFQYYREEENGRGNFPPRFSGLQFPNYSSELNVNALELDDSALYLCAASPRAAGTGETQYFGPGTRLLVL.

Here the CDR3 DNA reads TGCGCCAGCAGTGAATCCATGACTAGCGGGGGGGAGCATGAGCAGTTCTTC. Translation: CASSESMTSGGEHEQFF. The chain carries TRBV10-1 and TRBJ2-1; 14 nucleotides align to TRBD2. This CDR3 contains 17 residues. V trimming: 3 bases; J trimming: 8 bases; junction bases outside the gene matches: 9. Germline loops: CDR1 WNHNN, CDR2 SYGVQD (reference sequence).

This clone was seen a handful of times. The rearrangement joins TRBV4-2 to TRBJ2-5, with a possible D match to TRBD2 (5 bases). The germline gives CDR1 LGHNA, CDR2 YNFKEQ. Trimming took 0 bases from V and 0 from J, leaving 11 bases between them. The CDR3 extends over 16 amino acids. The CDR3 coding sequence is TGTGCCAGCAGCCAAGATAGGACTCTAAACCAAGAGACCCAGTACTTC. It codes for CASSQDRTLNQETQYF.

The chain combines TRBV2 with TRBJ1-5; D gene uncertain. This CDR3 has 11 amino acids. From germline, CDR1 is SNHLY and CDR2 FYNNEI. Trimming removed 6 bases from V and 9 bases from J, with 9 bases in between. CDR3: CASRDFGPQHF. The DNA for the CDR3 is TGTGCCAGCAGGGACTTCGGGCCCCAGCATTTT.

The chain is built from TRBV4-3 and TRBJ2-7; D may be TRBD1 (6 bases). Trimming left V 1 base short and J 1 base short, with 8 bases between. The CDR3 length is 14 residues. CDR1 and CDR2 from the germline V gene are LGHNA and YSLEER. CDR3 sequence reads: CASSQGQASYEQYF. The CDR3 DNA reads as TGCGCCAGCAGCCAAGGACAGGCTTCCTACGAGCAGTACTTC.

CDR3: CSFDRGSQETQYF. The CDR3 DNA follows: TGCAGTTTTGACAGGGGGTCCCAAGAGACCCAGTACTTC. The rearrangement joins TRBV29-1 to TRBJ2-5; TRBD1 matches at 9 bases. The CDR3 sequence is 13 residues long. Germline V gene sequence: CDR1 SQVTM, CDR2 ANQGSEA.

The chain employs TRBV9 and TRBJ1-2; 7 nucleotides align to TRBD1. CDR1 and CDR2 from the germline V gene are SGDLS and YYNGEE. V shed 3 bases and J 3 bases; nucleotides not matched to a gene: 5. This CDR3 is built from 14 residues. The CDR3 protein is CASSAGTAYYGYTF. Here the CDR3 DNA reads TGTGCCAGCAGCGCCGGGACAGCCTACTATGGCTACACCTTC.

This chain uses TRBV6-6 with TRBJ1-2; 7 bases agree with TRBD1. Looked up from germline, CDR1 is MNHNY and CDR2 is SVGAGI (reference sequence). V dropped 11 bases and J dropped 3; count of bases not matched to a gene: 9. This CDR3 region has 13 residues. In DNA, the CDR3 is TGTGCCGTCCAGGCCGACAGGGACTATGGCTACACCTTC. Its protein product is CAVQADRDYGYTF.

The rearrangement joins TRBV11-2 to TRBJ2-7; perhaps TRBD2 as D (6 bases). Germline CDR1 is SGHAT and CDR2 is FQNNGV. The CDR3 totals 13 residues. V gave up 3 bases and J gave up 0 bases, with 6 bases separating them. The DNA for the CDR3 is TGTGCCAGCAGCTTTAGCGGCTCCTACGAGCAGTACTTC. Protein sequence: CASSFSGSYEQYF.

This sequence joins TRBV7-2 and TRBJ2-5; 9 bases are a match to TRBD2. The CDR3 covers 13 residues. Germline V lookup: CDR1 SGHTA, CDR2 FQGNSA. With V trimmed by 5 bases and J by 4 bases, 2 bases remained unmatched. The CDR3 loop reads CASSPGLAETQYF. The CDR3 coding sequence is TGTGCCAGCAGCCCGGGACTAGCAGAGACCCAGTACTTC.

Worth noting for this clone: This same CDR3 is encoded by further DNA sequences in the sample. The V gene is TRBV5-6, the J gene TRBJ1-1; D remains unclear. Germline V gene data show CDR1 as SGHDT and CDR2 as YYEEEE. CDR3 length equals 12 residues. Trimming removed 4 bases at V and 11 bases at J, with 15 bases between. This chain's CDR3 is CASSPRLEPAFF. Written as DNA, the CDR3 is TGTGCCAGCAGCCCGCGACTCGAGCCCGCTTTCTTT.

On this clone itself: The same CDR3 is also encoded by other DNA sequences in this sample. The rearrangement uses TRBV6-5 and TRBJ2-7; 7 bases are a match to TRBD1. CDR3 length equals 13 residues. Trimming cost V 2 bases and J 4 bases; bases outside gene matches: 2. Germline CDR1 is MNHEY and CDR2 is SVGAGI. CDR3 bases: TGTGCCAGCAGTTACCGACAGGGTTACGAGCAGTACTTC. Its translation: CASSYRQGYEQYF.

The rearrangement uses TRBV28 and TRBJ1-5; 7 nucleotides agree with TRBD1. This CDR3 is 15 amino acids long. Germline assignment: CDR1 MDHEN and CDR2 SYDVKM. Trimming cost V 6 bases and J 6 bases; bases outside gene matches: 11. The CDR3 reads CASSDRAPGFQPQHF. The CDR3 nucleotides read TGTGCCAGCAGCGACAGGGCCCCGGGGTTTCAGCCCCAGCATTTT.

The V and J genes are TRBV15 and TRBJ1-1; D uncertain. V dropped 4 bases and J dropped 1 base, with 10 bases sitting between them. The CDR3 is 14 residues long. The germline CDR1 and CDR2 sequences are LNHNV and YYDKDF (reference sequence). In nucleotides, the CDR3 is TGTGCCACCAGCACCGGAGGCGGGAACACTGAAGCTTTCTTT. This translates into CATSTGGGNTEAFF.